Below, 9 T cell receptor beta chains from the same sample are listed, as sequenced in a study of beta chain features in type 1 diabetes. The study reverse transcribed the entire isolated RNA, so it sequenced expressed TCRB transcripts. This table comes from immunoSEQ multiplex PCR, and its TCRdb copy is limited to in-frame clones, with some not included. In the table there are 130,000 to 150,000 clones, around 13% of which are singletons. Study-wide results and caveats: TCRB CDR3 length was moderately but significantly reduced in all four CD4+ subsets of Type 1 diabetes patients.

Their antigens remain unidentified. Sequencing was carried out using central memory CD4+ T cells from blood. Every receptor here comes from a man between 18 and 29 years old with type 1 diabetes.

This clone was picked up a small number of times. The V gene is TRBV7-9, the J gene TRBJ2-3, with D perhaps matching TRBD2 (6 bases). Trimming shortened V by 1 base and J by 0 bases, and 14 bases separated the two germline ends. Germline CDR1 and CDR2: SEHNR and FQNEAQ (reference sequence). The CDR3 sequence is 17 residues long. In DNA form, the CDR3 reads TGTGCCAGCAGCTTAGTTACGGGGGAGCCTAGCACAGATACGCAGTATTTT. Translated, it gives CASSLVTGEPSTDTQYF.

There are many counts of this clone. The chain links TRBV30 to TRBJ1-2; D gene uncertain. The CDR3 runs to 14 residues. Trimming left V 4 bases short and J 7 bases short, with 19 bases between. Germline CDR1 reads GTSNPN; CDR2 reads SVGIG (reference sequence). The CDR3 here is CAWKRQSSMFGYTF. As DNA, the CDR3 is TGTGCCTGGAAGAGGCAGAGTTCTATGTTTGGCTACACCTTC.

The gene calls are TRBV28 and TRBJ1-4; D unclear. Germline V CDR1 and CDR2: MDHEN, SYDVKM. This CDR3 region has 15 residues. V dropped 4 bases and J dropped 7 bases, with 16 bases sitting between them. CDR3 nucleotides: TGTGCCAGCAGTTCCTCAACCAGAAGCTTTGAAAAACTGTTTTTT. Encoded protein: CASSSSTRSFEKLFF.

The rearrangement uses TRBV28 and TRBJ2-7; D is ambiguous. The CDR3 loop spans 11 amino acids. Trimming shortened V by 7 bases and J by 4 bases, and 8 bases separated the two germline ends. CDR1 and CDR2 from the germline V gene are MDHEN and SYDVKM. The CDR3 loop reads CASNPTYEQYF. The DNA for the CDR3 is TGTGCCAGCAATCCCACGTACGAGCAGTACTTC. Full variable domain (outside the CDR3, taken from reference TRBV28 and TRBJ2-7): DVKVTQSSRYLVKRTGEKVFLECVQDMDHENMFWYRQDPGLGLRLIYFSYDVKMKEKGDIPEGYSVSREKKERFSLILESASTNQTSMYLCASNPTYEQYFGPGTRLTVT.

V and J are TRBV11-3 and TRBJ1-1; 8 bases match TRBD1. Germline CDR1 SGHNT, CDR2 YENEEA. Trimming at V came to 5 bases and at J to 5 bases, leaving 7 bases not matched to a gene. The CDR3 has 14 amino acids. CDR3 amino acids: CASSAGTGGTEAFF. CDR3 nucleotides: TGTGCCAGCAGCGCTGGGACAGGAGGGACTGAAGCTTTCTTT.

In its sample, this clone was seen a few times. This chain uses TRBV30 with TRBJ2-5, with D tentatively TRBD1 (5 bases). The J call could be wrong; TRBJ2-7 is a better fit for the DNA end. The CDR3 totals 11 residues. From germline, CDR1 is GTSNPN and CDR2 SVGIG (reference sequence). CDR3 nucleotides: TGTGCCCGAGGACACGCCTACGAGCAGTACTTC. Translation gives CARGHAYEQYF.

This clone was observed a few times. The CDR3 DNA is TGTGCCAGCAGCTTGGGAGCCGACGGGATCAATCAGCCCCAGCATTTT. This codes for CASSLGADGINQPQHF. The chain combines TRBV5-6 with TRBJ1-5, with unresolved D. Germline CDR1 and CDR2: SGHDT and YYEEEE. Deletions cut 0 bases from V and 3 bases from J, with 13 bases between. The CDR3 spans 16 residues. Looking up the rest from reference TRBV5-6 and TRBJ1-5 gives the full variable domain: DAGVTQSPTHLIKTRGQQVTLRCSPKSGHDTVSWYQQALGQGPQFIFQYYEEEERQRGNFPDRFSGHQFPNYSSELNVNALLLGDSALYLCASSLGADGINQPQHFGDGTRLSIL.

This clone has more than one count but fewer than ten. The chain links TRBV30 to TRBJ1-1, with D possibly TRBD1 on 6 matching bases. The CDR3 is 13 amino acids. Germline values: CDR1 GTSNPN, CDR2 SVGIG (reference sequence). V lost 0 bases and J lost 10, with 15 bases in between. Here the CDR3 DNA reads TGTGCCTGGAGTGTACAGGGCGCCTTTGGAGCTTTCTTT. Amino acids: CAWSVQGAFGAFF.

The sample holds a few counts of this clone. CDR3 in DNA: TGTGCCAGCAGCTTAGAAGCGACTAGCAATCAGCCCCAGCATTTT. Translating it yields CASSLEATSNQPQHF. This chain uses TRBV7-8 with TRBJ1-5; D gene uncertain. Germline V CDR1 and CDR2: SGHVS, FQNEAQ. This CDR3 comprises 15 residues. Between the trimmed V and J ends, which lost 1 base and 0 bases, there was a span of 7 bases.